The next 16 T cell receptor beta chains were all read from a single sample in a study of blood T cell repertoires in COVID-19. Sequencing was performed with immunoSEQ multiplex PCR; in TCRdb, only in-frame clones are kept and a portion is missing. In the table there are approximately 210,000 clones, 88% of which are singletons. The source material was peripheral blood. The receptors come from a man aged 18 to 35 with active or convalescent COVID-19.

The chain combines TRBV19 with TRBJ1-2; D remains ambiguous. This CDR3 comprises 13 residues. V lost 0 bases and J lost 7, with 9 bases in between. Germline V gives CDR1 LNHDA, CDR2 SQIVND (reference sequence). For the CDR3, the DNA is TGTGCCAGTAGTATAGAGGCTTCCCGTGGCTACACCTTC. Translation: CASSIEASRGYTF.

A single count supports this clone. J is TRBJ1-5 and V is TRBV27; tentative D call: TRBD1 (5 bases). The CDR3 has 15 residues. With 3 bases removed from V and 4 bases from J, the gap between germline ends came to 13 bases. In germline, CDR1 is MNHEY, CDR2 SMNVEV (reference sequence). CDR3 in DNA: TGTGCCAGCAGTTTTTCCGGGGGTTTTAATCAGCCCCAGCATTTT. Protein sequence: CASSFSGGFNQPQHF.

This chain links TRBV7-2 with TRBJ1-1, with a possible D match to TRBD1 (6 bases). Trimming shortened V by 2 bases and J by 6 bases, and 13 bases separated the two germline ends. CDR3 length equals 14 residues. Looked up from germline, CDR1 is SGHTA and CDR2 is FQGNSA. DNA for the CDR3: TGTGCCAGCAGCTTAATCGGTGGGGGCGCTGAAGCTTTCTTT. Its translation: CASSLIGGGAEAFF. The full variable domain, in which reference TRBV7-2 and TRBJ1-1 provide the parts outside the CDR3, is GAGVSQSPSNKVTEKGKDVELRCDPISGHTALYWYRQSLGQGLEFLIYFQGNSAPDKSGLPSDRFSAERTGGSVSTLTIQRTQQEDSAVYLCASSLIGGGAEAFFGQGTRLTVV.

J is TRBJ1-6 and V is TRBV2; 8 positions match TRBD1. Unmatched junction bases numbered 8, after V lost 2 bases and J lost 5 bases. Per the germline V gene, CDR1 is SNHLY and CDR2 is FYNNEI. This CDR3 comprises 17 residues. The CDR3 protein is CASSELVGQGDNSPLHF. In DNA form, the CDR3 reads TGTGCCAGCAGTGAACTAGTAGGACAGGGTGATAATTCACCCCTCCACTTT.

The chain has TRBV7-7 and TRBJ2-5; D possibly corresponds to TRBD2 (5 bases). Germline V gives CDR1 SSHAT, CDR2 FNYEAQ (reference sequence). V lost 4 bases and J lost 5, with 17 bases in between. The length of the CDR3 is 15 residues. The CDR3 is CASSSQAGMLETQYF. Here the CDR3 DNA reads TGTGCCAGCAGCTCACAAGCCGGGATGCTGGAGACCCAGTACTTC.

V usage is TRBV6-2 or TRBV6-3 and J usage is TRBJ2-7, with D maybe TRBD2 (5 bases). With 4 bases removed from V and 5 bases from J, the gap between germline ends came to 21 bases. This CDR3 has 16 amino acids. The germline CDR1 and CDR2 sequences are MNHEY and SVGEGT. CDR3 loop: CASSFSIAARRNEQYF. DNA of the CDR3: TGTGCCAGCAGTTTTTCCATCGCGGCGAGGAGGAACGAGCAGTACTTC.

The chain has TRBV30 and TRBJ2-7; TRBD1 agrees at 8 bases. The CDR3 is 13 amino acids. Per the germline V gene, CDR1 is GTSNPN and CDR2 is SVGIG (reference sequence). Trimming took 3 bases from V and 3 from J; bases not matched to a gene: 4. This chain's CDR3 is CAWSPGGGYEQYF. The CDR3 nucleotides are TGTGCCTGGAGCCCAGGGGGCGGCTACGAGCAGTACTTC. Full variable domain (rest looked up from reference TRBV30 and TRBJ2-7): SQTIHQWPATLVQPVGSPLSLECTVEGTSNPNLYWYRQAAGRGLQLLFYSVGIGQISSEVPQNLSASRPQDRQFILSSKKLLLSDSGFYLCAWSPGGGYEQYFGPGTRLTVT.

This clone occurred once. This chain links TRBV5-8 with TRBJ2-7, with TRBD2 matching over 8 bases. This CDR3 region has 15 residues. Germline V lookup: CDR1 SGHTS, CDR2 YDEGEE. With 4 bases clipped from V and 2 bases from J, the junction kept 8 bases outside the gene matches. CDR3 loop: CASSLEAGGTYEQYF. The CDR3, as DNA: TGTGCCAGCAGCCTTGAGGCGGGAGGAACCTACGAGCAGTACTTC.

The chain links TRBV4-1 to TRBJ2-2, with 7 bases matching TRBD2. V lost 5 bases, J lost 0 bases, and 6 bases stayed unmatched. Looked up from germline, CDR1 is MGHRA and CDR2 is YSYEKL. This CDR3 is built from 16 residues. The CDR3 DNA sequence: TGCGCCAGCAGCTCGACTAGCCCTTCGAACACCGGGGAGCTGTTTTTT. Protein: CASSSTSPSNTGELFF.

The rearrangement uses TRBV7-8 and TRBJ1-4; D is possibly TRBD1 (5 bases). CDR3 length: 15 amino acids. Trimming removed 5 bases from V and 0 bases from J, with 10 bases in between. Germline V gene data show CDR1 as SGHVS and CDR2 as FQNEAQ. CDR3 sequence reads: CASSPMTATNEKLFF. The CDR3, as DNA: TGTGCCAGCAGCCCAATGACAGCAACTAATGAAAAACTGTTTTTT.

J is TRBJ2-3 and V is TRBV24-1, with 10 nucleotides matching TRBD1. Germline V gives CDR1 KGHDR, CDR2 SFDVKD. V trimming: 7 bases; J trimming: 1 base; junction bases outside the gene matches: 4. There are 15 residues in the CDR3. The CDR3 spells CATRPGTGGTDTQYF. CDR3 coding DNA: TGTGCCACCAGACCCGGGACAGGGGGCACAGATACGCAGTATTTT.

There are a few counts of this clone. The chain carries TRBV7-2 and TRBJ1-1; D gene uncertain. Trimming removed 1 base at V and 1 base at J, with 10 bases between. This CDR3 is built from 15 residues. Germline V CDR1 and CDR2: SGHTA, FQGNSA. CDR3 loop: CASSLDRYGNTEAFF. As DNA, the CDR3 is TGTGCCAGCAGCTTAGACCGGTATGGGAACACTGAAGCTTTCTTT.

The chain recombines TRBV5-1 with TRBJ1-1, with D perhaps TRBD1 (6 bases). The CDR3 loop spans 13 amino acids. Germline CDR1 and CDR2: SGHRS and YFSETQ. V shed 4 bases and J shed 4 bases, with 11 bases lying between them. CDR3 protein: CASSLDSSTEAFF. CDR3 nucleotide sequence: TGCGCCAGCAGCCTGGACAGCAGCACTGAAGCTTTCTTT.

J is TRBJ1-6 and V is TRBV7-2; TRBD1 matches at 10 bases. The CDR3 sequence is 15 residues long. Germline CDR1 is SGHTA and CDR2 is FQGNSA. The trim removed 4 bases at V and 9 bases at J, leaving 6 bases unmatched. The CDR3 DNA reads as TGTGCCAGCAGCTCCGGACAGGGGGTAGGTTCACCCCTCCACTTT. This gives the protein CASSSGQGVGSPLHF.

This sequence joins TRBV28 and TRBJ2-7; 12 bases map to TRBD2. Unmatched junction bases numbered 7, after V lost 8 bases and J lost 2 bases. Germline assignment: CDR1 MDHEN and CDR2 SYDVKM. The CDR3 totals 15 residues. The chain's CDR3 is CASRLTSGGTYEQYF. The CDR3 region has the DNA TGTGCCAGCCGATTGACTAGCGGGGGAACCTACGAGCAGTACTTC.

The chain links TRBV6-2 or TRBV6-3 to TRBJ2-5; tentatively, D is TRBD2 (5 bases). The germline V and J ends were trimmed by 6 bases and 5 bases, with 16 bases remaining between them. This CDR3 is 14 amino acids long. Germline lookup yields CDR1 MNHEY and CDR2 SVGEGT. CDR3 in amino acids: CASSGETRVETQYF. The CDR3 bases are TGTGCCAGCAGCGGCGAAACTAGAGTGGAGACCCAGTACTTC.